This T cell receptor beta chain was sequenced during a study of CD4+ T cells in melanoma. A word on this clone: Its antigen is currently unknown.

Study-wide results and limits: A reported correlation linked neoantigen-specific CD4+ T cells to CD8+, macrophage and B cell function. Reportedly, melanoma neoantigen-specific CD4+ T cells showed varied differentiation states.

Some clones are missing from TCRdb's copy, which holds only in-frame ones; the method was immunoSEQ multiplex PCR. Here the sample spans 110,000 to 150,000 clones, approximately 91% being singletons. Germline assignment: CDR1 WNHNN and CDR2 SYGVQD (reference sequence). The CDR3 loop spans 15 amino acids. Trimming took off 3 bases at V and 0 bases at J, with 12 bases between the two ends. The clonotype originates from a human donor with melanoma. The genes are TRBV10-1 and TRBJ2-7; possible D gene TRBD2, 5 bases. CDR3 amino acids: CASSENVGISYEQYF. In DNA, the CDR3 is TGCGCCAGCAGTGAAAATGTCGGGATCTCCTACGAGCAGTACTTC.